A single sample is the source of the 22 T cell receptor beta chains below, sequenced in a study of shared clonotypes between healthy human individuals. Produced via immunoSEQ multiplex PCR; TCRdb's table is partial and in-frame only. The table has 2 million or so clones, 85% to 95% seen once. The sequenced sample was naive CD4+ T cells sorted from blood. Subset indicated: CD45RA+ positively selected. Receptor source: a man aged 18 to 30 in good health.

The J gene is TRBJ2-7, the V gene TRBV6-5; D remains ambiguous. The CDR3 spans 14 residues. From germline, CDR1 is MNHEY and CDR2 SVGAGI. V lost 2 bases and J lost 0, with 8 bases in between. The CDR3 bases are TGTGCCAGCAGTTACAGCCCAGCCTCCTACGAGCAGTACTTC. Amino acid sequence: CASSYSPASYEQYF.

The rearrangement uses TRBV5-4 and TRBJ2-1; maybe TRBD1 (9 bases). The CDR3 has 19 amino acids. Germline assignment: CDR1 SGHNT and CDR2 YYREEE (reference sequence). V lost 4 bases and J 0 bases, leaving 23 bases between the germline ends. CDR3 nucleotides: TGTGCCAGCAGCGGGGGACAGGGCAAAAGCGGGGGCTCCTACAATGAGCAGTTCTTC. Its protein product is CASSGGQGKSGGSYNEQFF.

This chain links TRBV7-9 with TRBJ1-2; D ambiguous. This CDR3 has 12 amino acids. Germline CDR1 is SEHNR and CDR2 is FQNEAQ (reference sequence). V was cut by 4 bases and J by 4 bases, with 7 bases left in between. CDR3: CASSSDGYGYTF. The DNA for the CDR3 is TGTGCCAGCAGCTCGGACGGCTATGGCTACACCTTC.

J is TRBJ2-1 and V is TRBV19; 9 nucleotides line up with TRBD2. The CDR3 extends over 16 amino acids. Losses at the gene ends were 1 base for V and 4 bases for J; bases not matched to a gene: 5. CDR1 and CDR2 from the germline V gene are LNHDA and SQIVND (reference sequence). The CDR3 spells CASSIGETSGYNEQFF. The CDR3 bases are TGTGCCAGTAGTATAGGTGAGACTAGCGGATACAATGAGCAGTTCTTC. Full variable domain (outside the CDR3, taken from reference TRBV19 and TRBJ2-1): DGGITQSPKYLFRKEGQNVTLSCEQNLNHDAMYWYRQDPGQGLRLIYYSQIVNDFQKGDIAEGYSVSREKKESFPLTVTSAQKNPTAFYLCASSIGETSGYNEQFFGPGTRLTVL.

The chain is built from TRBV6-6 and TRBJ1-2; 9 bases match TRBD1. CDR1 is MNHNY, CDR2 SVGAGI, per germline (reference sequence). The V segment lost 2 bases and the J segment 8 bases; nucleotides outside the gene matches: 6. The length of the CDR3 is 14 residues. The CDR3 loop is CASSYIQGAGGYTF. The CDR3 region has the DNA TGTGCCAGCAGTTACATACAGGGGGCGGGCGGCTACACCTTC.

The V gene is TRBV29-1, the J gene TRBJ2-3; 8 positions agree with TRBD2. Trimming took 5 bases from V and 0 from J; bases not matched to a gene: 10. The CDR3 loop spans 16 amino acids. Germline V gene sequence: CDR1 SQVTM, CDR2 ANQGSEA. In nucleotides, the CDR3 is TGCAGCGTTTCTGGCGGGAGGAGTGGGAGCACAGATACGCAGTATTTT. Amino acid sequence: CSVSGGRSGSTDTQYF.

The CDR3 DNA reads TGTGCCTGGAGTATAACCCAGTTCTTGGAGACCCAGTACTTC. This gives the protein CAWSITQFLETQYF. J is TRBJ2-5 and V is TRBV30; D gene ambiguous. This CDR3 is built from 14 residues. CDR1 and CDR2 from the germline V gene are GTSNPN and SVGIG (reference sequence). Trimming shortened V by 2 bases and J by 5 bases, and 15 bases separated the two germline ends.

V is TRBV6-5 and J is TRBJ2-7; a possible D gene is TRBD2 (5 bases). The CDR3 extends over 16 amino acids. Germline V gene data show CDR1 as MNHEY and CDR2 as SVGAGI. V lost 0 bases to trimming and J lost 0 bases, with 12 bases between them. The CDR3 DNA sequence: TGTGCCAGCAGTTACTCGAGGGTAGCGCCCTCCTACGAGCAGTACTTC. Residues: CASSYSRVAPSYEQYF.

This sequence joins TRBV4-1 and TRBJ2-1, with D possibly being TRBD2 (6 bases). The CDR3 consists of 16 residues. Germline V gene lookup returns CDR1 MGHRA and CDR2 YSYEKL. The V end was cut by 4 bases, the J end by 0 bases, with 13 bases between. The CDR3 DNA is TGCGCCAGCAGCCGGGCTGCGGGGACCTCCTACAATGAGCAGTTCTTC. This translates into CASSRAAGTSYNEQFF.

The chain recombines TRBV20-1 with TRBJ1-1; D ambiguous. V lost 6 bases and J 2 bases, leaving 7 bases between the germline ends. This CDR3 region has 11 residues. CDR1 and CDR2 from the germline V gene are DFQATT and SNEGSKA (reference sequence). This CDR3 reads CSAYLNTEAFF. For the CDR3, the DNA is TGCAGTGCCTATCTTAACACTGAAGCTTTCTTT.

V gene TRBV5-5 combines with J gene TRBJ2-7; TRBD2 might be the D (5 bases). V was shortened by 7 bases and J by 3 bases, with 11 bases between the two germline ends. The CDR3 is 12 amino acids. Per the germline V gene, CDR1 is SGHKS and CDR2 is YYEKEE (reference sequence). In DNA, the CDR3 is TGTGCCAGCCGTCCGGGGAACTACGAGCAGTACTTC. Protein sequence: CASRPGNYEQYF.

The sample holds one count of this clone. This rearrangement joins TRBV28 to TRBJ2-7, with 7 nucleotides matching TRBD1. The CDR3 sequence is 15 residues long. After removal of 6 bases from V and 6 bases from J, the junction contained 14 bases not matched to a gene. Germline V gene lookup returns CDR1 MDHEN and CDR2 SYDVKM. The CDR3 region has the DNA TGTGCCAGCAGATCCATTGACAGGGTGGCTAGCGAGCAGTACTTC. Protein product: CASRSIDRVASEQYF. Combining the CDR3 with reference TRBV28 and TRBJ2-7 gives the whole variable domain DVKVTQSSRYLVKRTGEKVFLECVQDMDHENMFWYRQDPGLGLRLIYFSYDVKMKEKGDIPEGYSVSREKKERFSLILESASTNQTSMYLCASRSIDRVASEQYFGPGTRLTVT.

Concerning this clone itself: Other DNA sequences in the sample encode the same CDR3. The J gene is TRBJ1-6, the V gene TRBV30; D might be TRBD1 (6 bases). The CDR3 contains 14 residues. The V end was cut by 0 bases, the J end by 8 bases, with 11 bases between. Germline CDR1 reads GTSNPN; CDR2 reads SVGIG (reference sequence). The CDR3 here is CAWSVRRGDSPLHF. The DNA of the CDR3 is TGTGCCTGGAGTGTACGCAGGGGTGATTCACCCCTCCACTTT.

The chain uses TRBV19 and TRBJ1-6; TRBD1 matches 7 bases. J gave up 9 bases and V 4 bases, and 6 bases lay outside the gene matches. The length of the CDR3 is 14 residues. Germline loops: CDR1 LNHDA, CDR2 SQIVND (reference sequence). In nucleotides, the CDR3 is TGTGCCAGTAGTACGACAGGGTTAAGTTCACCCCTCCACTTT. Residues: CASSTTGLSSPLHF.

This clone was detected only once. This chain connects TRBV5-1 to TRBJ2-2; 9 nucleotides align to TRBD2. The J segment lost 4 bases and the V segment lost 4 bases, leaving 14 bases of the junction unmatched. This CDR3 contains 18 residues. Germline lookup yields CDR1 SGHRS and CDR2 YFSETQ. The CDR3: CASSLTVSGRRGTGELFF. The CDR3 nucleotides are TGCGCCAGCAGCCTTACCGTAAGCGGGAGGCGAGGCACCGGGGAGCTGTTTTTT.

The CDR3 sequence: CASSSTAIANTGELFF. The DNA of the CDR3 is TGCGCCAGCAGCTCGACAGCCATCGCGAACACCGGGGAGCTGTTTTTT. This sequence joins TRBV5-1 and TRBJ2-2, with a possible D match to TRBD1 (5 bases). V dropped 3 bases and J dropped 0 bases, with 12 bases sitting between them. The CDR3 extends over 16 amino acids. The germline V gene encodes CDR1 SGHRS and CDR2 YFSETQ.

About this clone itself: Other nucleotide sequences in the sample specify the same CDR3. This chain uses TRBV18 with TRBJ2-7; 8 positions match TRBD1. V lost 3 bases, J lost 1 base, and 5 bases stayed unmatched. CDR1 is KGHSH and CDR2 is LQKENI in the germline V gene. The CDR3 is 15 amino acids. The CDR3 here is CASSPGQGGSYEQYF. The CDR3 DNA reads TGTGCCAGCTCACCTGGACAGGGAGGATCCTACGAGCAGTACTTC.

The CDR3 here is CASSEALGESTEAFF. CDR3 nucleotide sequence: TGTGCCAGCAGTGAAGCGCTTGGTGAAAGCACTGAAGCTTTCTTT. This sequence joins TRBV2 and TRBJ1-1; D remains ambiguous. The CDR3 covers 15 residues. Trimming left V 0 bases short and J 4 bases short, with 12 bases between. CDR1 and CDR2 (germline): SNHLY, FYNNEI. Together with reference TRBV2 and TRBJ1-1, the CDR3 gives the full variable domain: EPEVTQTPSHQVTQMGQEVILRCVPISNHLYFYWYRQILGQKVEFLVSFYNNEISEKSEIFDDQFSVERPDGSNFTLKIRSTKLEDSAMYFCASSEALGESTEAFFGQGTRLTVV.

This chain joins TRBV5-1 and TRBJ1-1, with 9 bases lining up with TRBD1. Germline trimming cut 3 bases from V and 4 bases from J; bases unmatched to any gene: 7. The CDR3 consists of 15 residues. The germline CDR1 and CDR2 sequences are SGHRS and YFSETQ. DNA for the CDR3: TGCGCCAGCAGCTCTATGGGACAGGGTGGCACTGAAGCTTTCTTT. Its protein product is CASSSMGQGGTEAFF.

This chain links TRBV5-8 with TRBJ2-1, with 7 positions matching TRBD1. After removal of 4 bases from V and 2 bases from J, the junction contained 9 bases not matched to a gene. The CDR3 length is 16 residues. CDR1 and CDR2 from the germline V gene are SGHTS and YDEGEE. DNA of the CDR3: TGTGCCAGCAGCCAATCCGACAGGGCCGCCTACAATGAGCAGTTCTTC. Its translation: CASSQSDRAAYNEQFF.

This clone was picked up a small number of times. In DNA, the CDR3 is TGTGCCATCAGCGGGACAGGGGCCAATCAGCCCCAGCATTTT. Translation gives CAISGTGANQPQHF. This chain links TRBV10-3 with TRBJ1-5; 10 bases map to TRBD1. From germline, CDR1 is ENHRY and CDR2 SYGVKD. V shed 6 bases, J shed 3 bases, and the junction held 2 bases outside the gene matches. The CDR3 has 14 residues.

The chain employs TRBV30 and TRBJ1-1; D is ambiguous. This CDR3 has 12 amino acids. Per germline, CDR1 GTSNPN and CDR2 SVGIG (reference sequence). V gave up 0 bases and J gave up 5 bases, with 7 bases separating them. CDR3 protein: CAWSVVWTEAFF. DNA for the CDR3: TGTGCCTGGAGTGTAGTGTGGACTGAAGCTTTCTTT.